The clone carrying this TCR beta chain was seen ten or more times. The antigen remains undetermined. Germline V CDR1 and CDR2: SNHLY, FYNNEI. CDR3 length: 12 residues. Trimming stripped 6 bases from V and 4 bases from J, with 7 bases between. Quantitative 5'-RACE with molecular barcodes generated TCR beta libraries. TCRdb itself ran the 5' RACE reads through MiXCR, one entry per CDR3 protein. The sample carries around 490,000 distinct CDR3 sequences, over 4% recorded once. This specimen belongs to a study of CD8 T cells in ankylosing spondylitis. Study conclusions and caveats: Matched ankylosing spondylitis synovial fluid reportedly contained a significantly enriched population of disease-linked clones. Typical of ankylosing spondylitis blood, it appeared, was a TCR beta motif of roughly eight highly homologous variants. The authors found the disease-linked clones to be CD8+ and relatively rare in peripheral blood. Previous work reported some of these motif variants in the synovial fluid and blood of reactive arthritis.

What was sequenced was blood, either unsorted or a sorted T cell fraction (not recorded which). This receptor was identified in a male donor with ankylosing spondylitis. The J gene is TRBJ1-5, the V gene TRBV2; the D is unclear. CDR3 sequence reads: CASRDPNQPQHF. The DNA of the CDR3 is TGTGCCAGCAGGGACCCTAATCAGCCCCAGCATTTT.